This record covers a single T cell receptor (beta chain). Its target is unknown. The record originates from a study of OX40 agonist ivuxolimab in advanced cancers. Study-wide findings and caveats: Compared with CD4+, CD8+ T cells on average had more expanded clones.

TCRdb keeps only in-frame clones here, not all; method: immunoSEQ multiplex PCR. Here the sample spans about 14,000 clones, over 80% being singletons. Germline CDR1 reads MRHNA; CDR2 reads SNTAGT. The CDR3 spans 14 residues. Germline trimming cut 4 bases from V and 6 bases from J; bases unmatched to any gene: 2. The material was CD4+ or CD8+ T cells sorted from blood, obtained in a trial of the OX40 agonist ivuxolimab. The sequence was obtained from an adult with an advanced solid tumor such as melanoma, head and neck, liver or kidney cancer. The chain employs TRBV6-4 and TRBJ2-2, with TRBD1 identical over 10 bases. CDR3 protein: CASSGTGGAGELFF. The CDR3 bases are TGTGCCAGCAGTGGGACAGGGGGAGCCGGGGAGCTGTTTTTT.